This TCR beta chain came from a study of metastatic and nonmetastatic thyroid tumors. No patient received treatment before thyroid surgery. The CDR3 has 15 amino acids. Germline V gene sequence: CDR1 SGHAT, CDR2 FQNNGV. V was clipped by 6 bases and J by 2 bases; unmatched bases: 7. TCRdb re-clonotyped the PCR reads via MiXCR. The sample lists under 20,000 clones, 26% occurring once. This clone was counted at least ten times. The source material was tumor tissue. The J gene is TRBJ2-1, the V gene TRBV11-2; 7 nucleotides line up with TRBD2. The clonotype comes from a female donor with papillary thyroid cancer or a benign thyroid nodule (not recorded which). Some clones in this sample may be carry-over from other donors' samples. CDR3 loop: CASSWSGNAYNEQFF. The CDR3 DNA follows: TGTGCCAGCAGTTGGAGCGGGAACGCCTACAATGAGCAGTTCTTC. The complete variable domain, with remaining parts taken from reference TRBV11-2 and TRBJ2-1, reads EAGVAQSPRYKIIEKRQSVAFWCNPISGHATLYWYQQILGQGPKLLIQFQNNGVVDDSQLPKDRFSAERLKGVDSTLKIQPAKLEDSAVYLCASSWSGNAYNEQFFGPGTRLTVL.